Below are 18 T cell receptor beta chains sequenced from a single sample in a study of cytomegalovirus exposure and HLA in healthy donors. Primers included in the PCR were 60 Vbeta and 13 Jbeta primers. The protocol was immunoSEQ multiplex PCR, while the TCRdb copy is restricted to in-frame clones and leaves out a portion. The sample contains about 71,000 clones, around two thirds of which appear only once. The source material was PBMCs. These TCRs come from a woman aged 45-65 years in good health and CMV-seropositive.

This clone occurred once. The chain combines TRBV9 with TRBJ2-7; 8 bases map to TRBD1. Germline values: CDR1 SGDLS, CDR2 YYNGEE. CDR3 size: 14 residues. V trimming: 0 bases; J trimming: 6 bases; junction bases outside the gene matches: 5. The chain's CDR3 is CASSVEGQGGEQYF. The CDR3 DNA sequence: TGTGCCAGCAGCGTAGAAGGACAGGGCGGCGAGCAGTACTTC.

The chain joins TRBV25-1 to TRBJ2-2; 8 bases match TRBD2. V trimming: 3 bases; J trimming: 0 bases; junction bases outside the gene matches: 0. This CDR3 spans 15 amino acids. Per the germline V gene, CDR1 is MGHDK and CDR2 is SYGVNS. The CDR3 DNA reads as TGTGCCAGCAGTGACGGGGGGGCGAACACCGGGGAGCTGTTTTTT. Translating it yields CASSDGGANTGELFF.

A few counts support this clone. This chain connects TRBV5-1 to TRBJ2-7; D remains ambiguous. The ends were cut back, 0 bases at V and 7 bases at J, with 11 bases in the middle. The germline gives CDR1 SGHRS, CDR2 YFSETQ. This CDR3 has 13 residues. As DNA, the CDR3 is TGCGCCAGCAGCTTGGCCACCTCAGTTGAGCAGTACTTC. This translates into CASSLATSVEQYF.

V and J are TRBV6-4 and TRBJ2-1, with 15 positions matching TRBD2. The CDR3 length is 17 residues. J lost 0 bases, V lost 7 bases, and 4 bases had no gene match. In germline, CDR1 is MRHNA, CDR2 SNTAGT. CDR3 coding DNA: TGTGCCAGCAAATCGGGACTAGCGGGGGGCTCCTACAATGAGCAGTTCTTC. This codes for CASKSGLAGGSYNEQFF.

V usage is TRBV7-9 and J usage is TRBJ1-1; D is unresolved. Germline lookup yields CDR1 SEHNR and CDR2 FQNEAQ (reference sequence). The V gene lost 5 bases and the J gene lost 0 bases, with 4 bases spanning the gap. CDR3 length: 12 amino acids. DNA for the CDR3: TGTGCCAGCAGCACAATGAACACTGAAGCTTTCTTT. Translating it yields CASSTMNTEAFF.

The V call is TRBV28, the J call TRBJ2-2; 8 positions agree with TRBD1. The ends lost 1 base at V and 3 bases at J; junction bases unmatched: 4. Germline V gene lookup returns CDR1 MDHEN and CDR2 SYDVKM. The CDR3 length is 16 residues. CDR3 residues: CASSLSQGAYTGELFF. In DNA form, the CDR3 reads TGTGCCAGCAGTTTATCGCAGGGGGCTTACACCGGGGAGCTGTTTTTT.

The chain carries TRBV7-9 and TRBJ2-2, with TRBD2 identical over 12 bases. Trimming cost V 5 bases and J 7 bases; bases outside gene matches: 8. The CDR3 has 16 amino acids. The germline V gene has CDR1 SEHNR and CDR2 FQNEAQ (reference sequence). The CDR3 DNA is TGTGCCAGCAGCCCCTCTAGCGGGGGGGCGAACGGGGAGCTGTTTTTT. The encoded protein is CASSPSSGGANGELFF.

The V call is TRBV6-6, the J call TRBJ1-2, with 11 bases aligning to TRBD1. This CDR3 comprises 14 residues. CDR1 and CDR2 from the germline V gene are MNHNY and SVGAGI (reference sequence). J gave up 10 bases and V 7 bases, and 11 bases lay outside the gene matches. The CDR3 region is CASTWDRGDSAYTF. DNA for the CDR3: TGTGCCAGCACGTGGGACAGGGGGGATAGTGCCTACACCTTC.

The gene calls are TRBV4-3 and TRBJ1-2; 7 nucleotides agree with TRBD1. CDR1 LGHNA and CDR2 YSLEER come from the germline V gene. Unmatched junction bases numbered 3, after V lost 1 base and J lost 7 bases. CDR3 length: 13 amino acids. CDR3 bases: TGCGCCAGCAGCCAAGTCGGGACAGCTGGCTACACCTTC. Translated, it gives CASSQVGTAGYTF.

The CDR3 spells CASSQSDAQETQYF. CDR3 coding DNA: TGCGCCAGCAGCCAGTCCGATGCTCAGGAGACCCAGTACTTC. V is TRBV4-1 and J is TRBJ2-5; D remains ambiguous. The CDR3 is made up of 14 amino acids. Germline CDR1 and CDR2: MGHRA and YSYEKL. V was shortened by 3 bases and J by 5 bases, with 13 bases between the two germline ends.

This clone was observed a few times. This CDR3 is also generated by other DNA sequences in the sample. The rearrangement joins TRBV10-1 to TRBJ1-2, with D tentatively TRBD1 (5 bases). Between the trimmed V and J ends, which lost 0 bases and 8 bases, there was a span of 10 bases. The CDR3 runs to 13 residues. Germline lookup yields CDR1 WNHNN and CDR2 SYGVQD (reference sequence). The CDR3 loop is CASSESGGVGYTF. CDR3 bases: TGCGCCAGCAGTGAGTCGGGAGGGGTCGGCTACACCTTC.

The gene calls are TRBV18 and TRBJ1-2, with 8 nucleotides matching TRBD1. The CDR3 is made up of 13 amino acids. Germline values: CDR1 KGHSH, CDR2 LQKENI. V dropped 6 bases and J dropped 6; count of bases not matched to a gene: 6. The CDR3 nucleotides are TGTGCCAGCTCGCCGGACAGGGCCCATGGCTACACCTTC. Translated, it gives CASSPDRAHGYTF. The entire variable domain, with the rest obtained from reference TRBV18 and TRBJ1-2, is as follows: NAGVMQNPRHLVRRRGQEARLRCSPMKGHSHVYWYRQLPEEGLKFMVYLQKENIIDESGMPKERFSAEFPKEGPSILRIQQVVRGDSAAYFCASSPDRAHGYTFGSGTRLTVV.

This clone was detected only a few times. The CDR3 loop reads CASSLDGSTDTQYF. Written as DNA, the CDR3 is TGCGCCAGCAGCTTGGACGGGAGCACAGATACGCAGTATTTT. The chain joins TRBV5-1 to TRBJ2-3; D is uncertain. This CDR3 is 14 amino acids long. Germline V gives CDR1 SGHRS, CDR2 YFSETQ. V was pared by 0 bases and J by 0 bases, with 5 bases between.

The chain is built from TRBV6-5 and TRBJ1-1, with D hard to call. This CDR3 comprises 14 residues. Germline assignment: CDR1 MNHEY and CDR2 SVGAGI. V lost 7 bases to trimming and J lost 3 bases, with 15 bases between them. CDR3 sequence reads: CASIPPGLHTEAFF. The DNA for the CDR3 is TGTGCCAGCATCCCCCCGGGGTTGCACACTGAAGCTTTCTTT.

The chain carries TRBV5-5 and TRBJ2-7; 14 bases are a match to TRBD2. The V and J ends lost 3 bases and 7 bases, in that order; junction bases with no gene match: 3. This CDR3 has 14 amino acids. Germline CDR1 is SGHKS and CDR2 is YYEKEE (reference sequence). CDR3 DNA: TGTGCCAGCAGCTGGACTAGCGGGAGGCGGGAGCAGTACTTC. Protein: CASSWTSGRREQYF. The full variable domain, with the rest looked up from reference TRBV5-5 and TRBJ2-7, is DAGVTQSPTHLIKTRGQQVTLRCSPISGHKSVSWYQQVLGQGPQFIFQYYEKEERGRGNFPDRFSARQFPNYSSELNVNALLLGDSALYLCASSWTSGRREQYFGPGTRLTVT.

This chain joins TRBV30 and TRBJ1-5, with TRBD1 identical over 7 bases. V lost 2 bases to trimming and J lost 7 bases; unmatched junction nucleotides: 5. Germline V gene data show CDR1 as GTSNPN and CDR2 as SVGIG (reference sequence). CDR3 size: 13 residues. In nucleotides, the CDR3 is TGTGCCTGGAGTACAGGGGAAGACCAGCCCCAGCATTTT. Residues: CAWSTGEDQPQHF.

The gene calls are TRBV9 and TRBJ1-1, with D possibly TRBD1 on 6 matching bases. The V gene lost 0 bases and the J gene lost 4 bases, with 13 bases spanning the gap. The CDR3 has 15 amino acids. Germline loops: CDR1 SGDLS, CDR2 YYNGEE. The CDR3 bases are TGTGCCAGCAGCGTAGCGGGCCGAGGGGGCACTGAAGCTTTCTTT. Protein sequence: CASSVAGRGGTEAFF.

The chain employs TRBV25-1 and TRBJ1-3, with 9 bases lining up with TRBD1. Germline-derived CDR1 and CDR2 are MGHDK and SYGVNS. V lost 5 bases to trimming and J lost 4 bases; unmatched junction nucleotides: 6. This CDR3 has 15 residues. CDR3 in amino acids: CASSLQGAAGNTIYF. CDR3 nucleotides: TGTGCCAGCAGTTTACAGGGGGCGGCGGGAAACACCATATATTTT. Filled out from reference TRBV25-1 and TRBJ1-3, the complete variable domain reads EADIYQTPRYLVIGTGKKITLECSQTMGHDKMYWYQQDPGMELHLIHYSYGVNSTEKGDLSSESTVSRIRTEHFPLTLESARPSHTSQYLCASSLQGAAGNTIYFGEGSWLTVV.